The 30 T cell receptor beta chains presented below share a single source sample, sequenced in a study of cytomegalovirus exposure and HLA in healthy donors. The protocol was immunoSEQ multiplex PCR, while the TCRdb copy is restricted to in-frame clones and leaves out a portion. The sample includes around 49,000 clones, around 91% of them seen just once. Sequenced sample: PBMCs. These receptors all come from a man aged 18 to 29 in good health and CMV-seronegative.

This clone has only one observation. V usage is TRBV6-5 and J usage is TRBJ1-2; D may be TRBD1 (5 bases). The ends were cut back, 0 bases at V and 2 bases at J, with 10 bases in the middle. CDR1 is MNHEY and CDR2 is SVGAGI in the germline V gene. The CDR3 has 15 amino acids. The CDR3 protein is CASSYSGGVNYGYTF. Here the CDR3 DNA reads TGTGCCAGCAGTTACTCGGGGGGGGTCAACTATGGCTACACCTTC.

This chain joins TRBV7-8 and TRBJ2-7, with TRBD2 matching over 7 bases. The CDR3 is 15 residues long. CDR1 SGHVS and CDR2 FQNEAQ come from the germline V gene. The V segment lost 1 base and the J segment 2 bases; nucleotides outside the gene matches: 5. CDR3 coding DNA: TGTGCCAGCAGCTTAGGGCTAGCGGACCCCTACGAGCAGTACTTC. As protein: CASSLGLADPYEQYF.

The V and J genes are TRBV30 and TRBJ1-4, with D perhaps matching TRBD1 (6 bases). The germline V gene has CDR1 GTSNPN and CDR2 SVGIG (reference sequence). This CDR3 is 16 amino acids long. V shed 2 bases and J shed 8 bases, with 21 bases lying between them. CDR3 sequence (DNA): TGTGCCTGGAGTAGCTTGGGGGCGCGTTCTTCCGAAAAACTGTTTTTT. It yields the protein CAWSSLGARSSEKLFF.

The genes are TRBV9 and TRBJ2-7, with 9 positions matching TRBD1. V shed 3 bases and J 1 base; nucleotides not matched to a gene: 5. This CDR3 has 15 amino acids. Germline V lookup: CDR1 SGDLS, CDR2 YYNGEE. This CDR3 reads CASSAGTGSSYEQYF. In DNA, the CDR3 is TGTGCCAGCAGCGCTGGGACAGGGTCGTCCTACGAGCAGTACTTC.

The chain employs TRBV5-1 and TRBJ2-1, with 13 positions matching TRBD2. The CDR3 is 16 residues long. From germline, CDR1 is SGHRS and CDR2 YFSETQ. V shed 9 bases and J 10 bases; nucleotides not matched to a gene: 16. The chain's CDR3 is CATTETLAGGRGEQFF. In DNA, the CDR3 is TGCGCCACCACAGAGACACTAGCGGGAGGGCGTGGCGAGCAGTTCTTC. Drawing the rest from reference TRBV5-1 and TRBJ2-1, the complete variable domain is KAGVTQTPRYLIKTRGQQVTLSCSPISGHRSVSWYQQTPGQGLQFLFEYFSETQRNKGNFPGRFSGRQFSNSRSEMNVSTLELGDSALYLCATTETLAGGRGEQFFGPGTRLTVL.

The gene calls are TRBV9 and TRBJ2-3; D may be TRBD2 (6 bases). The CDR3 extends over 15 amino acids. CDR1 is SGDLS and CDR2 is YYNGEE in the germline V gene. The germline V and J ends were trimmed by 4 bases and 6 bases, with 18 bases remaining between them. CDR3 residues: CASSPRPGTGDTQYF. The DNA of the CDR3 is TGTGCCAGCAGCCCACGACCGGGGACTGGGGATACGCAGTATTTT.

The chain has TRBV28 and TRBJ1-5; TRBD1 might be the D (6 bases). CDR1 is MDHEN, CDR2 SYDVKM, per germline. CDR3 size: 16 residues. V lost 4 bases and J lost 3, with 16 bases in between. This CDR3 reads CASSSLRGGNNQPQHF. The CDR3 bases are TGTGCCAGCAGTTCCCTGAGGGGGGGCAACAATCAGCCCCAGCATTTT.

The chain uses TRBV11-3 and TRBJ2-1; D remains unclear. The germline V and J ends were trimmed by 5 bases and 9 bases, with 14 bases remaining between them. This CDR3 is built from 13 residues. Per the germline V gene, CDR1 is SGHNT and CDR2 is YENEEA. The DNA of the CDR3 is TGTGCCAGCAGCCCCAATCGAGCCGGTGAGCAGTTCTTC. It yields the protein CASSPNRAGEQFF.

The rearrangement links TRBV28 to TRBJ1-5; D perhaps matches TRBD1 (6 bases). V dropped 2 bases and J dropped 4 bases, with 12 bases sitting between them. This CDR3 contains 15 residues. Germline V CDR1 and CDR2: MDHEN, SYDVKM. The CDR3 sequence: CASSLGGILNQPQHF. The CDR3 nucleotides read TGTGCCAGCAGTTTAGGGGGCATCTTGAATCAGCCCCAGCATTTT.

The chain uses TRBV5-1 and TRBJ2-1; 10 bases fit TRBD2. Germline V gene data show CDR1 as SGHRS and CDR2 as YFSETQ. The CDR3 extends over 14 amino acids. The ends lost 4 bases at V and 7 bases at J; junction bases unmatched: 5. Here the CDR3 DNA reads TGCGCCAGCAGCCCACTAGCGGGGAATAATGAGCAGTTCTTC. Its translation is CASSPLAGNNEQFF.

The chain is built from TRBV28 and TRBJ1-3; 8 bases line up with TRBD1. Per the germline V gene, CDR1 is MDHEN and CDR2 is SYDVKM. V was pared by 8 bases and J by 0 bases, with 3 bases of the junction left unmatched. The CDR3 is 14 amino acids. CDR3 sequence reads: CASVTGDSGNTIYF. The CDR3 nucleotides read TGTGCCAGCGTGACAGGGGACTCTGGAAACACCATATATTTT.

The rearrangement uses TRBV23-1 and TRBJ2-1; D might be TRBD2 (6 bases). TRBV23-1 is known as an ORF, though its function is uncertain. The CDR3 spans 16 residues. Trimming cost V 6 bases and J 7 bases, with 22 bases left between them. The CDR3 DNA sequence: TGCGCCAGCAGCGACCGGGACTTAGATATAAGTAATGAGCAGTTCTTC. This sequence encodes CASSDRDLDISNEQFF.

The chain has TRBV5-6 and TRBJ2-3, with D perhaps matching TRBD1 (5 bases). Per germline, CDR1 SGHDT and CDR2 YYEEEE. CDR3 length: 15 residues. Trimming took 3 bases from V and 2 from J, leaving 13 bases between them. For the CDR3, the DNA is TGTGCCAGCAGCTCGATCGGCAGGGTCACAGATACGCAGTATTTT. Translating it yields CASSSIGRVTDTQYF.

This clone was recorded once. The gene calls are TRBV28 and TRBJ1-2; 11 bases match TRBD1. The V gene's germline CDR1 is MDHEN and CDR2 SYDVKM. V gave up 4 bases and J gave up 3 bases; unmatched junction bases: 7. The CDR3 totals 16 residues. The CDR3 sequence is CASSSSGTGGYYGYTF. The CDR3 DNA is TGTGCCAGCAGTTCATCCGGGACAGGGGGATACTATGGCTACACCTTC.

The J gene is TRBJ2-1, the V gene TRBV10-3; D possibly corresponds to TRBD2 (5 bases). This CDR3 region has 15 residues. CDR1 and CDR2 (germline): ENHRY, SYGVKD. The ends were cut back, 4 bases at V and 4 bases at J, with 14 bases in the middle. CDR3 in amino acids: CAISVNSGNYNEQFF. The CDR3 DNA reads TGTGCCATCAGTGTGAACAGCGGAAATTACAATGAGCAGTTCTTC.

The chain links TRBV7-2 to TRBJ1-4; D perhaps matches TRBD1 (6 bases). The V and J ends lost 0 bases and 14 bases respectively, with 10 bases between them. Germline CDR1 is SGHTA and CDR2 is FQGNSA. This CDR3 region has 12 residues. CDR3 nucleotides: TGTGCCAGCAGCTTAGCGGGGCAGGGGCTGTTTTTT. Protein product: CASSLAGQGLFF.

The chain uses TRBV7-2 and TRBJ2-3; 7 bases agree with TRBD2. CDR3 length: 18 amino acids. Germline V gene sequence: CDR1 SGHTA, CDR2 FQGNSA. Germline trimming cut 3 bases from V and 4 bases from J; bases unmatched to any gene: 16. The CDR3 DNA sequence: TGTGCCAGCAGCTTCTTGGGTGGGGCGGGAGCGGCCGCAGATACGCAGTATTTT. Its translation: CASSFLGGAGAAADTQYF. The full variable domain, completed using reference TRBV7-2 and TRBJ2-3, is GAGVSQSPSNKVTEKGKDVELRCDPISGHTALYWYRQSLGQGLEFLIYFQGNSAPDKSGLPSDRFSAERTGGSVSTLTIQRTQQEDSAVYLCASSFLGGAGAAADTQYFGPGTRLTVL.

Turning to this clone: Relative to the germline gene, one junction end is altered; a read error may explain this. The CDR3 is CASSEALQGSGISNF. In DNA, the CDR3 is TGTGCCAGCAGTGAAGCGCTTCAAGGTAGCGGGATTTCAAATTTC. The chain combines TRBV2 with TRBJ2-7; 8 bases fit TRBD2. The V gene's germline CDR1 is SNHLY and CDR2 FYNNEI. The CDR3 sequence is 15 residues long.

The V call is TRBV7-9, the J call TRBJ2-2; TRBD1 agrees at 8 bases. V lost 5 bases and J lost 6; bases outside the gene matches: 8. Germline values: CDR1 SEHNR, CDR2 FQNEAQ (reference sequence). The CDR3 is 15 amino acids. CDR3 coding DNA: TGTGCCAGCAGCCTTGGACAGGGACGATCCGGGGAGCTGTTTTTT. Encoded protein: CASSLGQGRSGELFF.

V usage is TRBV9 and J usage is TRBJ1-4, with TRBD1 identical over 7 bases. The germline V gene has CDR1 SGDLS and CDR2 YYNGEE. J lost 5 bases, V lost 0 bases, and 7 bases had no gene match. CDR3 length: 16 amino acids. The CDR3 DNA reads as TGTGCCAGCAGCGTAGACCCAGGGACAGTGAATGAAAAACTGTTTTTT. Encoded protein: CASSVDPGTVNEKLFF.

This chain links TRBV19 with TRBJ2-1; 7 nucleotides match TRBD1. V lost 4 bases and J lost 7; bases outside the gene matches: 7. Germline V gene data show CDR1 as LNHDA and CDR2 as SQIVND (reference sequence). CDR3 length: 14 amino acids. CDR3 nucleotide sequence: TGTGCCAGTAGTACAAAACAGGGGTTTAATGAGCAGTTCTTC. Its protein product is CASSTKQGFNEQFF.

The chain employs TRBV11-3 and TRBJ1-1; D possibly corresponds to TRBD1 (6 bases). Germline V gives CDR1 SGHNT, CDR2 YENEEA. The CDR3 spans 14 residues. Trimming left V 1 base short and J 7 bases short, with 13 bases between. CDR3 sequence: CASSLVVGQSEAFF. The CDR3 DNA reads TGTGCCAGCAGCTTAGTTGTAGGACAGAGTGAAGCTTTCTTT.

The genes are TRBV18 and TRBJ2-1; TRBD2 matches 12 bases. The V segment lost 5 bases and the J segment 13 bases; nucleotides outside the gene matches: 12. Germline V lookup: CDR1 KGHSH, CDR2 LQKENI. The CDR3 loop spans 15 amino acids. The CDR3 spells CASSRKLAGGLEQFF. The CDR3, as DNA: TGTGCCAGCTCAAGGAAACTAGCGGGAGGCTTGGAACAGTTCTTC.

The chain couples TRBV19 to TRBJ2-7; a weak D match, TRBD1 (5 bases). The CDR3 is 16 residues long. Germline V gives CDR1 LNHDA, CDR2 SQIVND (reference sequence). V lost 10 bases, J lost 0 bases, and 22 bases lay in between. CDR3 nucleotide sequence: TGTGCCACCTCCTACCGGTCAGGGTTAAGCTCCTACGAGCAGTACTTC. Its translation: CATSYRSGLSSYEQYF.

About this clone itself: One end of the junction is discordant with germline, which a read error may explain. This sequence joins TRBV7-7 and TRBJ2-1; D is possibly TRBD2 (5 bases). CDR1 and CDR2 (germline): SSHAT, FNYEAQ (reference sequence). The CDR3 totals 15 residues. CDR3 DNA sequence: TGTGCTAGCAGCCCCGAGGCCGAGGGTTTCAATGAGCAGTTCTTC. Translated, it gives CASSPEAEGFNEQFF.

The chain combines TRBV5-1 with TRBJ2-2; the match to TRBD2 covers 10 bases. Germline-derived CDR1 and CDR2 are SGHRS and YFSETQ. V lost 1 base, J lost 1 base, and 4 bases stayed unmatched. The CDR3 spans 17 residues. The CDR3: CASSLLASGRNTGELFF. The CDR3 coding sequence is TGCGCCAGCAGCTTGTTGGCTAGCGGGAGGAACACCGGGGAGCTGTTTTTT.

This clone was recorded only once. The rearrangement joins TRBV6-5 to TRBJ2-1, with D possibly matching TRBD2 (6 bases). The CDR3 is made up of 15 amino acids. Germline values: CDR1 MNHEY, CDR2 SVGAGI. With 6 bases removed from V and 7 bases from J, the gap between germline ends came to 19 bases. DNA of the CDR3: TGTGCCAGCAGACGGCTAGGGCCCGGGAGAAATGAGCAGTTCTTC. Its translation is CASRRLGPGRNEQFF.

The chain employs TRBV7-6 and TRBJ2-2, with TRBD1 matching 7 bases. Germline V gene data show CDR1 as SGHVS and CDR2 as FNYEAQ. The CDR3 is made up of 16 amino acids. The trim removed 4 bases at V and 0 bases at J, leaving 5 bases unmatched. CDR3 loop: CASSSWDSANTGELFF. CDR3 sequence (DNA): TGTGCCAGCAGCTCGTGGGACAGCGCGAACACCGGGGAGCTGTTTTTT.

This chain connects TRBV11-2 to TRBJ2-1; 7 bases align to TRBD2. J lost 10 bases, V lost 5 bases, and 11 bases had no gene match. CDR1 and CDR2 (germline): SGHAT, FQNNGV. This CDR3 contains 14 residues. CDR3 DNA sequence: TGTGCCAGCAGCCCTAGCAGCGGGATTGGAGAGCAGTTCTTC. Translating gives CASSPSSGIGEQFF.

This clone has more than one count but fewer than ten. This chain connects TRBV6-5 to TRBJ2-7, with 12 bases that match TRBD1. Trimming took 10 bases from V and 7 from J; bases not matched to a gene: 8. The CDR3 is 13 amino acids. Germline lookup yields CDR1 MNHEY and CDR2 SVGAGI. This chain's CDR3 is CATSGQGAFEQYF. The CDR3 DNA sequence: TGTGCCACCTCGGGACAGGGGGCCTTTGAGCAGTACTTC.